This T cell receptor beta chain was sequenced during a study of identical twins. General study points: Invariant MAIT and iNKT cells are populations that could partly confound zero-insertion analyses.

CDR1 is KGHSH, CDR2 LQKENI, per germline. The CDR3 is 14 amino acids. The V end lost 0 bases, the J end lost 4 bases, and 9 bases lay between the germline ends. TCRdb processed the 5' RACE reads anew with MiXCR; each CDR3 protein has one entry. The data contain 450,000 or so distinct CDR3 sequences, approximately 15% of them singletons. Remarks on this clonotype: Its antigen is unknown.

The data also belong to a second study, concerning yellow fever vaccine responses in identical twins.

This chain uses TRBV18 with TRBJ2-5; D call uncertain. Specimen: CD4+ T cells sorted from blood. This clonotype originated in a woman under 30 in good health. This CDR3 reads CASSPPDSRETQYF. The CDR3 DNA reads TGTGCCAGCTCACCACCCGACTCGAGAGAGACCCAGTACTTC. Full variable domain (missing parts from reference TRBV18 and TRBJ2-5): NAGVMQNPRHLVRRRGQEARLRCSPMKGHSHVYWYRQLPEEGLKFMVYLQKENIIDESGMPKERFSAEFPKEGPSILRIQQVVRGDSAAYFCASSPPDSRETQYFGPGTRLLVL.